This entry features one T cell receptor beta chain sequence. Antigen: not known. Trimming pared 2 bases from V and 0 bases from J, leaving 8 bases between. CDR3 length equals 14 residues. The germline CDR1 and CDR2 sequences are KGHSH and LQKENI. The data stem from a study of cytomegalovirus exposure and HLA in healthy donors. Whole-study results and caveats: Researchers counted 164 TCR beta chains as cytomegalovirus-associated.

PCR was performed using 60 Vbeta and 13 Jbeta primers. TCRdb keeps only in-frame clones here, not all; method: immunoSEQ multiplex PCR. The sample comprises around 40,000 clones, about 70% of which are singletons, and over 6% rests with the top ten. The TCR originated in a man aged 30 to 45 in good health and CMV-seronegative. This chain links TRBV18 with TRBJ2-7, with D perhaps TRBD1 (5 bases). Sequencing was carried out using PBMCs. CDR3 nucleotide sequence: TGTGCCAGCTCACCAAGACAGAGCTCCTACGAGCAGTACTTC. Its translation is CASSPRQSSYEQYF.